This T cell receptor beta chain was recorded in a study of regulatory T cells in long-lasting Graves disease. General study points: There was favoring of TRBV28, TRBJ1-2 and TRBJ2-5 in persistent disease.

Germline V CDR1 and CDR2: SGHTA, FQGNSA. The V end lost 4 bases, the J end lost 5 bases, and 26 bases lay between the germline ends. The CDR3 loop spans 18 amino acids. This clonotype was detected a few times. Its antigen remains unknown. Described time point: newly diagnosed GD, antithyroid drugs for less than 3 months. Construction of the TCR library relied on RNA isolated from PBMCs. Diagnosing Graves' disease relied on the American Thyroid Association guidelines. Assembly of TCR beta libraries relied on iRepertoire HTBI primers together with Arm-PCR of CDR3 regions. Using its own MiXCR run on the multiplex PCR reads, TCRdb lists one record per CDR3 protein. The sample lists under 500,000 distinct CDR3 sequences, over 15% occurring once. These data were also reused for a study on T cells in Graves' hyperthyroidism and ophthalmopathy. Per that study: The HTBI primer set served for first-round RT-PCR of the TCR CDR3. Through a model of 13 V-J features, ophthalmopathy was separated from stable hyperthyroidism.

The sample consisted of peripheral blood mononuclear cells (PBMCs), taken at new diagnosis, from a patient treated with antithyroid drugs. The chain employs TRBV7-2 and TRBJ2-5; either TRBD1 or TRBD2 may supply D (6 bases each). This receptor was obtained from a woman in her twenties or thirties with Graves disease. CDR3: CASSSSRYGGAYLETQYF. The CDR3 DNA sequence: TGTGCCAGCAGCTCCAGTCGGTACGGGGGCGCGTATTTGGAGACCCAGTACTTC. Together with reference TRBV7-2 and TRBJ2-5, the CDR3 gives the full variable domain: GAGVSQSPSNKVTEKGKDVELRCDPISGHTALYWYRQSLGQGLEFLIYFQGNSAPDKSGLPSDRFSAERTGGSVSTLTIQRTQQEDSAVYLCASSSSRYGGAYLETQYFGPGTRLLVL.